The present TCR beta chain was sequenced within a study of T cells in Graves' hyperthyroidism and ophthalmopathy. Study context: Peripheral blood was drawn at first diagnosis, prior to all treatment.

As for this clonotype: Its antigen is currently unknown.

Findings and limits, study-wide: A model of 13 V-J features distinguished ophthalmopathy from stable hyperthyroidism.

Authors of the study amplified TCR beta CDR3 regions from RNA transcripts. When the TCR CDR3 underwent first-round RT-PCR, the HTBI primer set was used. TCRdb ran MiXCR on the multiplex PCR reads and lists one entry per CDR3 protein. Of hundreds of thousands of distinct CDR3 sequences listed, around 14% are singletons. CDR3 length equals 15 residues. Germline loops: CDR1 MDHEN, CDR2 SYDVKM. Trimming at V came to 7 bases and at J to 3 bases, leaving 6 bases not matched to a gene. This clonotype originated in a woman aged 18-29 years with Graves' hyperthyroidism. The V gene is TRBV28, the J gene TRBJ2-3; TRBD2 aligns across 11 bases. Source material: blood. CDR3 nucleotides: TGTGCCAGCATTTCTAGCGGGAGGTGGACAGATACGCAGTATTTT. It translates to CASISSGRWTDTQYF.